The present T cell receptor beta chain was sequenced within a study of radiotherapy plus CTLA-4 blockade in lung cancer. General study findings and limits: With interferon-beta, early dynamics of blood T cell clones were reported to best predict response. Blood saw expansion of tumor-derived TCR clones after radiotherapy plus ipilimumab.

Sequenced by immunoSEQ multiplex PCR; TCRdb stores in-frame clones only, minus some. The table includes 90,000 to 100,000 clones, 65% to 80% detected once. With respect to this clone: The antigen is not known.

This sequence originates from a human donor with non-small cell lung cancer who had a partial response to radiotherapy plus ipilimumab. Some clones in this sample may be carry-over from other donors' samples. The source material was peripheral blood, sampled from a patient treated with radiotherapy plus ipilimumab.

The CDR3 loop is CASSTGRAAEAFF. CDR3 nucleotides: TGTGCCAGCAGCACCGGGAGGGCGGCTGAAGCTTTCTTT. This rearrangement joins TRBV6-5 to TRBJ1-1; D is ambiguous. Germline CDR1 is MNHEY and CDR2 is SVGAGI. The V end lost 6 bases, the J end lost 6 bases, and 14 bases lay between the germline ends. The CDR3 totals 13 residues.